This TCR beta chain was retrieved from a study of beta chain features in type 1 diabetes. Germline V gene lookup returns CDR1 SGHAT and CDR2 FQNNGV. The CDR3 spans 15 residues. V dropped 6 bases and J dropped 0; count of bases not matched to a gene: 7. As for this clone: The antigen remains unidentified.

Regarding the study as a whole: Insertion counts at VDJ junctions were lower in type 1 diabetes patients, who also showed more deletions there. Whether TCRB rearrangement is influenced by HLA type went unresolved here.

A sort by CD45RO/CCR7/CD25/CD127/CD95/CD27 yielded CD4+ naive, central memory, regulatory and stem cell-like memory cells. Sorted cells reached over 95% purity in every population. The study reverse transcribed the entire isolated RNA, so it sequenced expressed TCRB transcripts. Profiled with immunoSEQ multiplex PCR; TCRdb holds only in-frame clones, not every one. The sample has 350,000 to 450,000 clones; about 15% are singletons. The specimen was naive CD4+ T cells from blood. The chain employs TRBV11-2 and TRBJ2-7; 8 positions agree with TRBD1. The origin of this receptor is a man aged 30-40 years in good health. CDR3 bases: TGTGCCAGCAGACTGGGACAGGCGAGCTCCTACGAGCAGTACTTC. Its protein is CASRLGQASSYEQYF.